This T cell receptor beta chain appears in the sequencing data of a study of early T cells in non-severe SARS-CoV-2 infection. Study-wide context: Bulk RNA isolated from unsorted whole blood underwent sequencing; chains were not paired.

As regards this clonotype: No antigen is known for it.

V was shortened by 0 bases and J by 0 bases, with 7 bases between the two germline ends. This CDR3 comprises 15 residues. Germline V lookup: CDR1 SGHVS, CDR2 FQNEAQ. Study observations and caveats: Matching with VDJdb favored anti-spike CD8 responses (missing private and CD4 specificities).

Unique molecular identifiers were attached to individual cDNA molecules. TCRdb passed the 5' RACE reads through MiXCR, listing each CDR3 protein once. Here the sample spans approximately 76,000 distinct CDR3 sequences, roughly 13% being singletons. Material: whole blood. The chain is built from TRBV7-8 and TRBJ2-3, with unresolved D. This clonotype was obtained from an adult who was a healthcare worker with PCR-confirmed SARS-CoV-2 infection or an uninfected control (not recorded which). DNA for the CDR3: TGTGCCAGCAGCTTAGCGGAAACTAGCACAGATACGCAGTATTTT. Translating it yields CASSLAETSTDTQYF.